This T cell receptor (beta chain) was documented in a study of molecular identifiers for immune sequencing clone quantification. Study-wide background: RNA from around 18,000 or 91,000 naive CD8 cells was split five ways in replicates, with four sequenced. Study outcomes and limitations: Whereas naive cells kept under 1% of molecules in clones above 20 RNA copies, such clones held over 97% in effectors.

Ten or more counts support this clonotype. Antigen: not known. Sorting recovered naive CD8 T cells on a CD8+CD4-CCR7+CD45RA+ profile. The CDR3 is 12 amino acids. Per the germline V gene, CDR1 is MGHRA and CDR2 is YSYEKL. Trimming took off 8 bases at V and 7 bases at J, with 15 bases between the two ends. TCRdb analysed the PCR reads with MiXCR anew, one entry per CDR3 protein. The table shows roughly 93,000 distinct CDR3 sequences, with around 19% occurring only once. The TCR originated in a human donor in good health. Some libraries in this study had Jurkat cell RNA spiked in. This rearrangement joins TRBV4-1 to TRBJ2-7; the D is unclear. Specimen: naive CD8+ T cells from blood, with Jurkat cell RNA spiked in. The subset is: FACS-sorted CD8+CD4-CCR7+CD45RA+ naive T cells. The CDR3 bases are TGCGCCAGCGGGGAACCTACTGGTGAGCAGTACTTC. Translated, it gives CASGEPTGEQYF.